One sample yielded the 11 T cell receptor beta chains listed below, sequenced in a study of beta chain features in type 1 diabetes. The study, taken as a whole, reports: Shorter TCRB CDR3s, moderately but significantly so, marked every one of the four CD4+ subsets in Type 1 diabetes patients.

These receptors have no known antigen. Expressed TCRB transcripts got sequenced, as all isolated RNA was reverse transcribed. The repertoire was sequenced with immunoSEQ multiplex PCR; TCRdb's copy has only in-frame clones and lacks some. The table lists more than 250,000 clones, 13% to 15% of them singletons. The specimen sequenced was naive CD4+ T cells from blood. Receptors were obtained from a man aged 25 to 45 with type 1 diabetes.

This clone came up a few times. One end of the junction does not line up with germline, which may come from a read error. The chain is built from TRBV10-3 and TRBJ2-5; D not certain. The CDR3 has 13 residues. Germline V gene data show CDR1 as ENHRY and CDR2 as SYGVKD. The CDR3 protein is CAVSDRATETQYF. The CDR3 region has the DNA TGTGCCGTCAGTGACCGAGCCACGGAGACCCAGTACTTC.

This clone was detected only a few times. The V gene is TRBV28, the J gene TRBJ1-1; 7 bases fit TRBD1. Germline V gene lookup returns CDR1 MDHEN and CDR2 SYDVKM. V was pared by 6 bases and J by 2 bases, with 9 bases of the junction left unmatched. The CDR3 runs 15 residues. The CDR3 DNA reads TGTGCCAGCAGGCCGACAGGGCCCCTTAACACTGAAGCTTTCTTT. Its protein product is CASRPTGPLNTEAFF.

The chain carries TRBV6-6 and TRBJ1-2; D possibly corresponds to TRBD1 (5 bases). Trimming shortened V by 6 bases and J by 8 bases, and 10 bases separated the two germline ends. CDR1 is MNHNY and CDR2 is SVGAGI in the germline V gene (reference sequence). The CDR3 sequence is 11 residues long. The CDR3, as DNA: TGTGCCAGCAGCCAGGGTTTCGGCTACACCTTC. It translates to CASSQGFGYTF.

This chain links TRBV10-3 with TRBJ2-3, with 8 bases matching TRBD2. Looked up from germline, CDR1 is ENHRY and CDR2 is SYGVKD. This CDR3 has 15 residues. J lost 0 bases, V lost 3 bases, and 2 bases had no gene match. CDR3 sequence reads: CAISELADSTDTQYF. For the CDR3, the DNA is TGTGCCATCAGTGAACTAGCGGATAGCACAGATACGCAGTATTTT.

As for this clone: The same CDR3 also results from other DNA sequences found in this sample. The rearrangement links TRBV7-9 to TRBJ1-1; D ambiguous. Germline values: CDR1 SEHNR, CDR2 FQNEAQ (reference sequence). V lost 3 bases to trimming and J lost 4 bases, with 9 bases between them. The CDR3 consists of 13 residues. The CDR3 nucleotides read TGTGCCAGCAGCTTGGAGGGAGGCACTGAAGCTTTCTTT. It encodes CASSLEGGTEAFF.

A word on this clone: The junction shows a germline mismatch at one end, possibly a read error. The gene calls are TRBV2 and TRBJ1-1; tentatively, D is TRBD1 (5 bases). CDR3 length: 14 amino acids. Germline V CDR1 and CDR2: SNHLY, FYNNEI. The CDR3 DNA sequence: TGTGTCAGCAGTGTTCAAGGACAGAACACTGAAGCTTTCTTT. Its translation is CVSSVQGQNTEAFF.

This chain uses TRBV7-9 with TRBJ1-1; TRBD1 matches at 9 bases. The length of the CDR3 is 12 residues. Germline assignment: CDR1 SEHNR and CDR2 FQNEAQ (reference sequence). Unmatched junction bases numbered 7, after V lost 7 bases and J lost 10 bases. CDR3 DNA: TGTGCCAGCACAACAGGGGGCCGCAGAGCTTTCTTT. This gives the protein CASTTGGRRAFF.

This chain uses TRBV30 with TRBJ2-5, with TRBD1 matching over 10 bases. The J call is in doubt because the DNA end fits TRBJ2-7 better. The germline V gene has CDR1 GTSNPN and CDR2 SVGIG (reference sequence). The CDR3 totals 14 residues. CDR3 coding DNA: TGTGCCTGGCACCCCGGGACAGGGGCCTACGAGCAGTACTTC. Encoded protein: CAWHPGTGAYEQYF.

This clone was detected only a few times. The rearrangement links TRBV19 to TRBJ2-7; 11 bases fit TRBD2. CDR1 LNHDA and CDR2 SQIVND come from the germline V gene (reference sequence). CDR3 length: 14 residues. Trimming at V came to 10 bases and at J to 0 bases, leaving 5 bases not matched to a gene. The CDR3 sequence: CATTGTSGSYEQYF. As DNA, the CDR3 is TGTGCCACAACCGGGACTAGCGGCTCCTACGAGCAGTACTTC. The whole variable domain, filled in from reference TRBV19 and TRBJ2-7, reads DGGITQSPKYLFRKEGQNVTLSCEQNLNHDAMYWYRQDPGQGLRLIYYSQIVNDFQKGDIAEGYSVSREKKESFPLTVTSAQKNPTAFYLCATTGTSGSYEQYFGPGTRLTVT.

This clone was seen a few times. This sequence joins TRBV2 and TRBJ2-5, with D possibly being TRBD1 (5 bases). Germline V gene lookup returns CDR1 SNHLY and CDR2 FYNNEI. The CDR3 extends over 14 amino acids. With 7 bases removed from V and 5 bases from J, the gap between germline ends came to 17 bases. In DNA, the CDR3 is TGTGCCAGCACGCACAAGGGGTCAAGTGAGACCCAGTACTTC. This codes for CASTHKGSSETQYF.

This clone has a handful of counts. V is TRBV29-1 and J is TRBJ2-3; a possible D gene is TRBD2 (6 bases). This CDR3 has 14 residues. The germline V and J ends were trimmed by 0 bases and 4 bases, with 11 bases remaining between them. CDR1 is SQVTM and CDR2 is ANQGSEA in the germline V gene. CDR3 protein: CSVEDHGSSDTQYF. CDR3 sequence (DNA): TGCAGCGTTGAAGATCACGGGAGCTCAGATACGCAGTATTTT.